This T cell receptor (beta chain) is from a study of cytomegalovirus exposure and HLA in healthy donors. Only in-frame clones appear in the TCRdb table, and some are missing; sequencing was by immunoSEQ multiplex PCR. The data contain a few hundred thousand clones, around 90% of them singletons. V was shortened by 2 bases and J by 0 bases, with 6 bases between the two germline ends. There are 14 residues in the CDR3. Germline V gene lookup returns CDR1 LGHNA and CDR2 YNFKEQ. Study-wide findings and caveats: A few CMV-associated chains were confirmed in vitro to be specific for CMV antigens. Despite most TCR sequences being rare, some public TCRs occurred in many donors. The finding came from a later analysis; first-cohort TCR clusters tended to co-occur in the approximately 120 validation repertoires. The study flagged 150 to 200 TCR beta chains as cytomegalovirus-associated.

A word on this clone: Its matching antigen is unknown.

This sequence originates from a woman in her 30s in good health and CMV-seronegative. Sequences were obtained from PBMCs. V gene TRBV4-2 combines with J gene TRBJ2-3; D gene uncertain. CDR3 amino acids: CASSQTGSTDTQYF. CDR3 nucleotides: TGTGCCAGCAGCCAAACTGGTAGCACAGATACGCAGTATTTT.